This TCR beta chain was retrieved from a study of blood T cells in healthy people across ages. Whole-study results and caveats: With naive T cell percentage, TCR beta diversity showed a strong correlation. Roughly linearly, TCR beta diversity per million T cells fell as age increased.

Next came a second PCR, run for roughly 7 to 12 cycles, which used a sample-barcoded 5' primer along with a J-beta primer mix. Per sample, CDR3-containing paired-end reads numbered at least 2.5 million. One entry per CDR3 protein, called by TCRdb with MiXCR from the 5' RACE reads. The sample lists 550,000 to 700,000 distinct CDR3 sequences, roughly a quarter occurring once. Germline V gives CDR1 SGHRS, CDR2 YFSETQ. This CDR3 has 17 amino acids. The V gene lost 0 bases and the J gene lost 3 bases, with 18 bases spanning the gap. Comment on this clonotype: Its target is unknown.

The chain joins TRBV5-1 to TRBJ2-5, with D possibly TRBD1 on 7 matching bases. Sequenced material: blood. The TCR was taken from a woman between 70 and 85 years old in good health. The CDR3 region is CASSLVEGARGEETQYF. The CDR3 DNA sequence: TGCGCCAGCAGCTTGGTCGAGGGGGCCAGGGGGGAAGAGACCCAGTACTTC.